What follows are 25 T cell receptor beta chains derived from one specimen sequenced in a study of blood T cell repertoires in COVID-19. The assay was immunoSEQ multiplex PCR, and TCRdb's table has in-frame clones only and misses some. The sample has tens of thousands of clones; around 86% are singletons. Sequencing used peripheral blood. The receptors derive from a woman aged 80 or over with active or convalescent COVID-19.

The chain carries TRBV21-1 and TRBJ1-3. TRBV21-1 is annotated as a pseudogene. This CDR3 contains 14 residues. CDR3: CASSKREIGNTIYF. The CDR3 DNA reads as TGTGCCAGCAGCAAAAGGGAGATAGGAAACACCATATATTTT.

The chain links TRBV6-5 to TRBJ2-7; 9 nucleotides agree with TRBD1. The CDR3 is made up of 13 amino acids. CDR1 is MNHEY and CDR2 is SVGAGI in the germline V gene. V lost 6 bases and J lost 5; bases outside the gene matches: 5. CDR3 sequence: CASSLRTGDEQYF. In DNA, the CDR3 is TGTGCCAGCAGCCTTCGGACAGGGGACGAGCAGTACTTC.

This chain connects TRBV7-2 to TRBJ1-2; TRBD1 aligns across 8 bases. V gave up 2 bases and J gave up 5 bases; unmatched junction bases: 10. This CDR3 spans 16 amino acids. CDR1 and CDR2 (germline): SGHTA, FQGNSA. In DNA form, the CDR3 reads TGTGCCAGCAGCTTATCCTGGACAGGGAGGGAATATGGCTACACCTTC. Translation: CASSLSWTGREYGYTF. Full variable domain (outside the CDR3, taken from reference TRBV7-2 and TRBJ1-2): GAGVSQSPSNKVTEKGKDVELRCDPISGHTALYWYRQSLGQGLEFLIYFQGNSAPDKSGLPSDRFSAERTGGSVSTLTIQRTQQEDSAVYLCASSLSWTGREYGYTFGSGTRLTVV.

This chain uses TRBV10-3 with TRBJ2-3; D unclear. V shed 4 bases and J shed 2 bases, with 4 bases lying between them. The CDR3 covers 12 residues. Germline V lookup: CDR1 ENHRY, CDR2 SYGVKD. As DNA, the CDR3 is TGTGCCATCAGTGCTTCCACAGATACGCAGTATTTT. This gives the protein CAISASTDTQYF.

The V gene is TRBV4-3, the J gene TRBJ2-3; 10 bases agree with TRBD1. CDR1 is LGHNA and CDR2 is YSLEER in the germline V gene. The ends lost 1 base at V and 5 bases at J; junction bases unmatched: 12. The CDR3 is 18 residues long. The CDR3 DNA sequence: TGCGCCAGCAGCCAAGTTCTCGCGACAGGGGGCTTTAGAGATACGCAGTATTTT. It encodes CASSQVLATGGFRDTQYF.

This rearrangement joins TRBV6-5 to TRBJ1-6; TRBD1 is a possible D gene (5 bases). Germline CDR1 MNHEY, CDR2 SVGAGI. Between the trimmed V and J ends, which lost 7 bases and 5 bases, there was a span of 12 bases. The CDR3 has 14 residues. The CDR3 bases are TGTGCCAGCACCGCCAGGGAGGATAATTCACCCCTCCACTTT. Translated, it gives CASTAREDNSPLHF.

This clone turned up a few times. The genes are TRBV3-1 (or the pseudogene TRBV3-2) and TRBJ1-1; D not resolved. Per germline, CDR1 LGHDT and CDR2 YNNKEL (reference sequence). This CDR3 is 18 amino acids long. Between the trimmed V and J ends, which lost 1 base and 1 base, there was a span of 19 bases. The CDR3 here is CASSQVAPSELENTEAFF. The CDR3 DNA is TGTGCCAGCAGCCAAGTGGCCCCGAGCGAGCTTGAGAACACTGAAGCTTTCTTT.

The sample holds a few counts of this clone. This sequence joins TRBV4-3 and TRBJ1-5, with TRBD1 matching 10 bases. The CDR3 consists of 15 residues. Unmatched junction bases numbered 4, after V lost 1 base and J lost 7 bases. In germline, CDR1 is LGHNA, CDR2 YSLEER. Here the CDR3 reads CASSQVPDRGQPQHF. DNA for the CDR3: TGCGCCAGCAGCCAAGTACCGGACAGGGGGCAGCCCCAGCATTTT.

The chain recombines TRBV13 with TRBJ2-2; D remains unclear. V was shortened by 0 bases and J by 2 bases, with 7 bases between the two germline ends. The CDR3 is made up of 15 amino acids. CDR1 and CDR2 (germline): PRHDT, FYEKMQ (reference sequence). DNA for the CDR3: TGTGCCAGCAGCTTAGGACAAGTCAACACCGGGGAGCTGTTTTTT. It encodes CASSLGQVNTGELFF.

V gene TRBV30 combines with J gene TRBJ2-3, with D possibly matching TRBD2 (6 bases). This CDR3 region has 14 residues. The germline gives CDR1 GTSNPN, CDR2 SVGIG (reference sequence). V shed 5 bases and J shed 0 bases, with 12 bases lying between them. CDR3 nucleotide sequence: TGTGCCTGGGATTTAGCGGATAGCACAGATACGCAGTATTTT. Translation: CAWDLADSTDTQYF.

The chain joins TRBV13 to TRBJ1-2; TRBD1 agrees at 7 bases. The CDR3 loop spans 15 amino acids. J gave up 4 bases and V 5 bases, and 10 bases lay outside the gene matches. The germline gives CDR1 PRHDT, CDR2 FYEKMQ (reference sequence). CDR3 region: CASSPGPTGRYGYTF. CDR3 coding DNA: TGTGCCAGCAGCCCCGGACCGACAGGGCGCTATGGCTACACCTTC.

CDR3 nucleotides: TGTGCCAGCAAGATTTTTGCGGGGGTCGTAACCGGGGAGCTGTTTTTT. Amino acid sequence: CASKIFAGVVTGELFF. The chain uses TRBV2 and TRBJ2-2, with 7 bases aligning to TRBD2. There are 16 residues in the CDR3. Germline V gene data show CDR1 as SNHLY and CDR2 as FYNNEI. Losses at the gene ends were 7 bases for V and 5 bases for J; bases not matched to a gene: 13.

This clone came up a few times. The V and J genes are TRBV7-2 and TRBJ1-6; 8 bases align to TRBD1. V was pared by 3 bases and J by 9 bases, with 10 bases of the junction left unmatched. Germline CDR1 and CDR2: SGHTA and FQGNSA. The CDR3 covers 16 residues. Written as DNA, the CDR3 is TGTGCCAGCAGCTTTTTTCGGGACAGGAGGGGTTCACCCCTCCACTTT. Its translation: CASSFFRDRRGSPLHF.

The chain recombines TRBV6-5 with TRBJ2-1; D remains unclear. Trimming removed 6 bases from V and 7 bases from J, with 7 bases in between. Germline V gene lookup returns CDR1 MNHEY and CDR2 SVGAGI. The length of the CDR3 is 11 residues. CDR3 loop: CASRSHNEQFF. CDR3 bases: TGTGCCAGCAGGTCCCATAATGAGCAGTTCTTC.

V usage is TRBV3-1 (or the pseudogene TRBV3-2) and J usage is TRBJ1-2; 8 nucleotides agree with TRBD1. This CDR3 is built from 14 residues. CDR1 LGHDT and CDR2 YNNKEL come from the germline V gene (reference sequence). J was trimmed by 4 bases and V by 4 bases; bases with no gene match: 5. CDR3 nucleotide sequence: TGTGCCAGCAGCCCCCTACAGGGGGGCTATGGCTACACCTTC. Translating gives CASSPLQGGYGYTF.

This chain links TRBV15 with TRBJ2-6; D not certain. The V gene's germline CDR1 is LNHNV and CDR2 YYDKDF (reference sequence). The CDR3 spans 14 residues. V was trimmed by 8 bases and J by 0 bases, leaving 8 bases between them. CDR3 residues: CATEVSSGANVLTF. CDR3 nucleotides: TGTGCCACCGAAGTGAGCTCTGGGGCCAACGTCCTGACTTTC.

This CDR3 is CASSFGGNSNQPQHF. The CDR3 bases are TGTGCCAGCAGCTTCGGGGGGAATAGCAATCAGCCCCAGCATTTT. V usage is TRBV7-2 and J usage is TRBJ1-5; perhaps TRBD1 as D (5 bases). The germline CDR1 and CDR2 sequences are SGHTA and FQGNSA. This CDR3 is 15 amino acids long. V lost 3 bases and J lost 0, with 9 bases in between.

This chain joins TRBV6-5 and TRBJ1-1; 10 positions agree with TRBD1. The J segment lost 0 bases and the V segment lost 3 bases, leaving 4 bases of the junction unmatched. Germline V lookup: CDR1 MNHEY, CDR2 SVGAGI. The CDR3 is 16 amino acids. The CDR3 DNA sequence: TGTGCCAGCAGTTATTGGACAGGGGGTTTGAACACTGAAGCTTTCTTT. As protein: CASSYWTGGLNTEAFF.

This sequence joins TRBV7-2 and TRBJ1-6, with TRBD1 identical over 7 bases. This CDR3 region has 17 residues. Germline V gene data show CDR1 as SGHTA and CDR2 as FQGNSA. Trimming took 6 bases from V and 3 from J; bases not matched to a gene: 11. The CDR3 region is CASRGTANPSYNSPLHF. The CDR3 nucleotides read TGTGCCAGCAGGGGGACAGCGAATCCGAGCTATAATTCACCCCTCCACTTT.

This chain joins TRBV9 and TRBJ2-7, with D possibly matching TRBD2 (7 bases). V lost 0 bases, J lost 4 bases, and 14 bases lay in between. Germline V gene lookup returns CDR1 SGDLS and CDR2 YYNGEE. CDR3 size: 15 residues. CDR3 sequence (DNA): TGTGCCAGCAGCGTAGATAACCGGGGGGCGTACGAGCAGTACTTC. Translated, it gives CASSVDNRGAYEQYF.

V usage is TRBV5-1 and J usage is TRBJ1-1; D gene uncertain. The CDR3 totals 15 residues. V lost 1 base, J lost 0 bases, and 10 bases lay in between. Germline V gives CDR1 SGHRS, CDR2 YFSETQ. CDR3 in DNA: TGCGCCAGCAGCTTGCAGGATGCCATGAACACTGAAGCTTTCTTT. The encoded protein is CASSLQDAMNTEAFF.

This chain uses TRBV27 with TRBJ1-1; 11 bases are shared with TRBD1. J lost 5 bases, V lost 6 bases, and 8 bases had no gene match. CDR1 MNHEY and CDR2 SMNVEV come from the germline V gene (reference sequence). The CDR3 has 15 residues. In nucleotides, the CDR3 is TGTGCCAGCAGGCGGACAGGGGGCGCTTATACTGAAGCTTTCTTT. Its translation: CASRRTGGAYTEAFF.

V gene TRBV21-1 combines with J gene TRBJ1-2; TRBD1, the table's D call, was not compared with the DNA. TRBV21-1 is an annotated pseudogene. The CDR3 has 18 amino acids. The CDR3, as DNA: TGTGCCAGCAGCAAAATCGGACAGCAAGCTGGGGTGAACTATGGCTACACCTTC. Translating it yields CASSKIGQQAGVNYGYTF.

V and J are TRBV7-2 and TRBJ1-6; 11 bases are shared with TRBD1. Germline V CDR1 and CDR2: SGHTA, FQGNSA. V lost 5 bases, J lost 7 bases, and 4 bases stayed unmatched. The CDR3 is made up of 15 amino acids. CDR3: CASSPRTGGNSPLHF. CDR3 nucleotide sequence: TGTGCCAGCAGCCCTCGGACAGGGGGCAATTCACCCCTCCACTTT.

This chain uses TRBV14 with TRBJ1-2; D not resolved. The CDR3 totals 14 residues. Between the trimmed V and J ends, which lost 4 bases and 3 bases, there was a span of 12 bases. The germline CDR1 and CDR2 sequences are SGHDN and FVKESK. The CDR3 here is CASSRDYGDYGYTF. The CDR3 nucleotides read TGTGCCAGCAGCCGCGACTACGGAGACTATGGCTACACCTTC.